These 22 T cell receptor beta chains originate from one sample sequenced in a study of breast tumors, draining lymph nodes, adjacent tissues. TCRdb independently ran MiXCR on the multiplex PCR reads; one entry per CDR3 protein. This table has about 15,000 distinct CDR3 sequences, about two thirds appearing once. Material for sequencing was tumor-adjacent breast tissue. The receptors were sampled from a female donor with breast cancer. Some clones in this sample may be carry-over from other donors' samples.

This clonotype showed up just once. This chain uses TRBV12-3 or TRBV12-4 with TRBJ2-2, with 9 positions matching TRBD1. V trimming: 6 bases; J trimming: 6 bases; junction bases outside the gene matches: 5. The CDR3 loop spans 14 amino acids. The CDR3 loop is CASSRTGGSGELFF. The CDR3, as DNA: TGTGCCAGCAGCCGAACAGGGGGCTCCGGGGAGCTGTTTTTT.

The chain couples TRBV10-3 to TRBJ1-5; tentatively, D is TRBD1 (6 bases). The CDR3 consists of 15 residues. Trimming took 5 bases from V and 2 from J, leaving 13 bases between them. Germline lookup yields CDR1 ENHRY and CDR2 SYGVKD. The CDR3 region has the DNA TGTGCCATCAGTCTCTCAGGGGAGGGCAATCAGCCCCAGCATTTT. Amino acid sequence: CAISLSGEGNQPQHF.

The sample holds many counts of this clonotype. This sequence may be a read error, since a much larger clone differs from it by one base. The chain uses TRBV12-3 or TRBV12-4 and TRBJ2-5; D not certain. There are 13 residues in the CDR3. V dropped 5 bases and J dropped 5 bases, with 12 bases sitting between them. The CDR3 DNA follows: TGTGCCAGCAGTCACCCCTCCGGGGAGACCCAGTACTTC. Translation gives CASSHPSGETQYF.

This sequence joins TRBV9 and TRBJ1-1; possibly TRBD1 for D (5 bases). Trimming shortened V by 4 bases and J by 2 bases, and 15 bases separated the two germline ends. Germline values: CDR1 SGDLS, CDR2 YYNGEE. The CDR3 loop spans 15 amino acids. In DNA form, the CDR3 reads TGTGCCAGCAGCCCCTCATCAGGGAGAAACACTGAAGCTTTCTTT. It translates to CASSPSSGRNTEAFF.

The V gene is TRBV4-1, the J gene TRBJ1-2; D gene unclear. Per the germline V gene, CDR1 is MGHRA and CDR2 is YSYEKL. The CDR3 runs 14 residues. Deletions cut 1 base from V and 4 bases from J, with 10 bases between. CDR3: CASSQVGIGYGYTF. DNA of the CDR3: TGCGCCAGCAGCCAAGTCGGGATTGGCTATGGCTACACCTTC.

With regard to this clonotype: An end of the junction differs from the germline gene, which may be a read error. The chain recombines TRBV7-9 with TRBJ1-6, with D unclear. The CDR3 sequence is 14 residues long. Per the germline V gene, CDR1 is SEHNR and CDR2 is FQNEAQ (reference sequence). In nucleotides, the CDR3 is TGTGCCAGCAGCTTAAGGTCCTCTAATTCACCCCTCCACTTT. Its translation is CASSLRSSNSPLHF.

The chain employs TRBV7-9 and TRBJ1-4, with TRBD1 matching over 7 bases. The V gene's germline CDR1 is SEHNR and CDR2 FQNEAQ (reference sequence). The CDR3 runs 17 residues. The V gene end was trimmed by 5 bases and the J gene end by 3 bases; junction bases not matched to a gene: 12. The DNA for the CDR3 is TGTGCCAGCAGCCCTCGACAGGGCAGGGGGGCTAATGAAAAACTGTTTTTT. It encodes CASSPRQGRGANEKLFF.

The chain links TRBV2 to TRBJ2-2, with D possibly being TRBD2 (6 bases). V gave up 7 bases and J gave up 0 bases, with 9 bases separating them. The CDR3 extends over 14 amino acids. Germline CDR1 is SNHLY and CDR2 is FYNNEI. In DNA form, the CDR3 reads TGTGCCAGCACTGGACTAACGAACACCGGGGAGCTGTTTTTT. Translated: CASTGLTNTGELFF. Together with reference TRBV2 and TRBJ2-2, the CDR3 gives the full variable domain: EPEVTQTPSHQVTQMGQEVILRCVPISNHLYFYWYRQILGQKVEFLVSFYNNEISEKSEIFDDQFSVERPDGSNFTLKIRSTKLEDSAMYFCASTGLTNTGELFFGEGSRLTVL.

This sequence joins TRBV7-2 and TRBJ1-2; no clear D gene. Between the trimmed V and J ends, which lost 3 bases and 4 bases, there was a span of 9 bases. The length of the CDR3 is 13 residues. Germline V gene sequence: CDR1 SGHTA, CDR2 FQGNSA. Here the CDR3 DNA reads TGTGCCAGCAGCTTGGGCAAAGGCTATGGCTACACCTTC. This gives the protein CASSLGKGYGYTF.

This chain connects TRBV7-8 to TRBJ2-3, with 9 bases lining up with TRBD2. CDR1 SGHVS and CDR2 FQNEAQ come from the germline V gene. V lost 5 bases and J lost 2; bases outside the gene matches: 5. This CDR3 has 15 residues. Here the CDR3 DNA reads TGTGCCAGCAGCCCTGGACTAGCGTCCACAGATACGCAGTATTTT. Its translation: CASSPGLASTDTQYF.

As to this clonotype: A read error may produce the germline difference seen at one junction end. The chain couples TRBV6-2 or TRBV6-3 to TRBJ1-2; the D is unclear. CDR1 MNHEY and CDR2 SVGEGT come from the germline V gene. The CDR3 spans 15 residues. In nucleotides, the CDR3 is TGTGCCAGCAGCTACTCGCACGAACCCCTCTATGGCTACACCTTC. Its protein is CASSYSHEPLYGYTF.

The chain employs TRBV5-8 and TRBJ2-2, with D perhaps TRBD1 or TRBD2 (5 bases each). In germline, CDR1 is SGHTS, CDR2 YDEGEE. CDR3 length: 14 amino acids. V lost 1 base to trimming and J lost 6 bases, with 10 bases between them. The CDR3, as DNA: TGTGCCAGCAGCTTGTCGATGGGACCCGGGGAGCTGTTTTTT. Translating it yields CASSLSMGPGELFF.

The chain links TRBV11-2 to TRBJ2-1, with TRBD2 as a possible D gene (6 bases). This CDR3 spans 14 amino acids. Looked up from germline, CDR1 is SGHAT and CDR2 is FQNNGV. Trimming took off 2 bases at V and 4 bases at J, with 9 bases between the two ends. CDR3 in amino acids: CASSLLRDYNEQFF. Here the CDR3 DNA reads TGTGCCAGCAGCTTATTGCGGGATTACAATGAGCAGTTCTTC.

The rearrangement uses TRBV13 and TRBJ2-3; D unclear. V was trimmed by 5 bases and J by 2 bases, leaving 8 bases between them. CDR3 length: 13 amino acids. The germline V gene encodes CDR1 PRHDT and CDR2 FYEKMQ (reference sequence). This chain's CDR3 is CASSLSFTDTQYF. The CDR3 bases are TGTGCCAGCAGCCTATCTTTCACAGATACGCAGTATTTT.

CDR3 in amino acids: CASSPRKAGDYGYTF. For the CDR3, the DNA is TGCGCCAGCAGCCCCAGGAAGGCAGGGGACTATGGCTACACCTTC. The rearrangement joins TRBV4-1 to TRBJ1-2; tentative D call: TRBD1 (6 bases). Trimming stripped 4 bases from V and 3 bases from J, with 15 bases between. The CDR3 loop spans 15 amino acids. Germline lookup yields CDR1 MGHRA and CDR2 YSYEKL.

In this sample, this clonotype turned up once. This chain joins TRBV19 and TRBJ1-6; no definite D call. The CDR3 loop spans 13 amino acids. Germline CDR1 is LNHDA and CDR2 is SQIVND (reference sequence). The V end was cut by 6 bases, the J end by 4 bases, with 7 bases between. CDR3 bases: TGTGCCAGTAGCTTACAGTATAATTCACCCCTCCACTTT. Amino acid sequence: CASSLQYNSPLHF.

The chain joins TRBV12-3 or TRBV12-4 to TRBJ1-4; no firm D call. Trimming left V 6 bases short and J 11 bases short, with 22 bases between. The CDR3 runs 15 residues. The CDR3 reads CASSVEGHLGGKLFF. CDR3 bases: TGTGCCAGCAGCGTAGAGGGCCACCTGGGTGGGAAACTGTTTTTT.

CDR3 sequence: CASSDLAMSRNEQFF. The CDR3 DNA reads as TGCGCCAGCAGCGATCTAGCGATGAGTAGGAATGAGCAGTTCTTC. The rearrangement links TRBV4-1 to TRBJ2-1; TRBD2 is a possible D gene (6 bases). The CDR3 has 15 amino acids. The germline V and J ends were trimmed by 5 bases and 7 bases, with 18 bases remaining between them. Germline CDR1 is MGHRA and CDR2 is YSYEKL.

This clonotype was seen repeatedly, ten times or more. The V and J genes are TRBV7-2 and TRBJ1-1; D unresolved. Germline assignment: CDR1 SGHTA and CDR2 FQGNSA. Trimming took 5 bases from V and 1 from J, leaving 8 bases between them. CDR3 length: 13 residues. The CDR3 here is CASSVVGNTEAFF. The CDR3 region has the DNA TGTGCCAGCAGCGTTGTTGGGAACACTGAAGCTTTCTTT. The full variable domain, rest sourced from reference TRBV7-2 and TRBJ1-1, is GAGVSQSPSNKVTEKGKDVELRCDPISGHTALYWYRQSLGQGLEFLIYFQGNSAPDKSGLPSDRFSAERTGGSVSTLTIQRTQQEDSAVYLCASSVVGNTEAFFGQGTRLTVV.

The chain has TRBV5-1 and TRBJ1-2, with 9 bases lining up with TRBD1. Germline trimming cut 1 base from V and 4 bases from J; bases unmatched to any gene: 5. Germline CDR1 reads SGHRS; CDR2 reads YFSETQ. The CDR3 spans 15 residues. The CDR3 coding sequence is TGCGCCAGCAGCTTGTCGGGACAGGGAGCCTATGGCTACACCTTC. Amino acids: CASSLSGQGAYGYTF. The full variable domain, rest sourced from reference TRBV5-1 and TRBJ1-2, is KAGVTQTPRYLIKTRGQQVTLSCSPISGHRSVSWYQQTPGQGLQFLFEYFSETQRNKGNFPGRFSGRQFSNSRSEMNVSTLELGDSALYLCASSLSGQGAYGYTFGSGTRLTVV.

The sample holds many counts of this clonotype. This may arise from a read error, as a much more abundant clone is one base away. The J gene is TRBJ2-7, the V gene TRBV20-1; possibly TRBD1 for D (6 bases). V was shortened by 0 bases and J by 6 bases, with 15 bases between the two germline ends. In germline, CDR1 is DFQATT, CDR2 SNEGSKA (reference sequence). This CDR3 region has 14 residues. The CDR3 DNA follows: TGCAGTGCTAGAGACGGACAGCGCGTCGCCGAGCAGTACTTC. It is translated as CSARDGQRVAEQYF.

This clonotype is labeled as large. J is TRBJ2-6 and V is TRBV29-1; D remains unclear. This CDR3 is 16 amino acids long. V lost 5 bases to trimming and J lost 1 base, with 15 bases between them. CDR1 and CDR2 from the germline V gene are SQVTM and ANQGSEA. The CDR3 DNA reads as TGCAGCGTTTTTATGGCAGGTTTATCTGGGGCCAACGTCCTGACTTTC. Protein sequence: CSVFMAGLSGANVLTF.